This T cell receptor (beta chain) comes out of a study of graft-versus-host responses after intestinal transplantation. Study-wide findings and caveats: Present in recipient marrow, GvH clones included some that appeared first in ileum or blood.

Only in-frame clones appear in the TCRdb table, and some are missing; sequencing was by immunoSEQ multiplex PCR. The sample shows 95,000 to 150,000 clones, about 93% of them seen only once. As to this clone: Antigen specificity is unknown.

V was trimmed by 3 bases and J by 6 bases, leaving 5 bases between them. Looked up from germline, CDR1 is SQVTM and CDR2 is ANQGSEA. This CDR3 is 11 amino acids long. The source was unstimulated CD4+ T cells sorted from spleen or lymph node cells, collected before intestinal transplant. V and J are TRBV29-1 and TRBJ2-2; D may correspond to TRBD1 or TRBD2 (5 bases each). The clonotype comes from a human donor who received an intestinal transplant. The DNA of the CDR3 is TGCAGCGTTGAGGGGGCCGGGGAGCTGTTTTTT. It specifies CSVEGAGELFF.